Each of the 24 T cell receptor beta chains below was sequenced from the same sample in a study of Ad26.COV2.S vaccination and SARS-CoV-2 variants. The treatment denotes: some 20 received Ad26.COV2.S at low or high dose, single or two shots; about five received placebo; per-sample allocation not given. Specimens were obtained on day 63 following the first vaccine or placebo injection. TCRdb's copy holds only in-frame clones and misses some; the assay was immunoSEQ multiplex PCR. The table lists fewer than 900,000 clones, 89% of them singletons. The sequences come from peripheral blood, collected in a trial of Ad26.COV2.S vaccine versus placebo. Receptor source: a person aged 18-60 years who received the Ad26.COV2.S COVID-19 vaccine or a placebo.

This clone has only one observation. This rearrangement joins TRBV19 to TRBJ1-5; 8 bases are shared with TRBD1. Germline V CDR1 and CDR2: LNHDA, SQIVND (reference sequence). V trimming: 4 bases; J trimming: 6 bases; junction bases outside the gene matches: 5. CDR3 length: 14 residues. The DNA for the CDR3 is TGTGCCAGTAGTACGGGGACAGGCTCTCAGCCCCAGCATTTT. It translates to CASSTGTGSQPQHF.

V and J are TRBV19 and TRBJ1-6; unclear D gene. This CDR3 has 14 amino acids. CDR1 LNHDA and CDR2 SQIVND come from the germline V gene (reference sequence). With 1 base removed from V and 6 bases from J, the gap between germline ends came to 7 bases. The CDR3 coding sequence is TGTGCCAGTAGTATAGCGGGGTTTAATTCACCCCTCCACTTT. This encodes CASSIAGFNSPLHF.

The chain employs TRBV5-4 and TRBJ2-7; D not resolved. From germline, CDR1 is SGHNT and CDR2 YYREEE (reference sequence). The V and J ends lost 4 bases and 2 bases respectively, with 4 bases between them. CDR3 size: 11 residues. CDR3 sequence reads: CASSGAYEQYF. The CDR3 coding sequence is TGTGCCAGCAGCGGGGCCTACGAGCAGTACTTC.

The chain is built from TRBV24-1 and TRBJ2-1; a possible D gene is TRBD2 (5 bases). The CDR3 contains 15 residues. Germline values: CDR1 KGHDR, CDR2 SFDVKD. V dropped 2 bases and J dropped 6 bases, with 13 bases sitting between them. CDR3 nucleotides: TGTGCCACCAGTGATTATACCGGAGGTGGCAATGAGCAGTTCTTC. It encodes CATSDYTGGGNEQFF.

This chain uses TRBV7-2 with TRBJ2-5, with D unresolved. With 6 bases removed from V and 2 bases from J, the gap between germline ends came to 10 bases. Germline assignment: CDR1 SGHTA and CDR2 FQGNSA. The CDR3 contains 13 residues. For the CDR3, the DNA is TGTGCCAGCAGAGGGTATACTCAAGAGACCCAGTACTTC. Translation: CASRGYTQETQYF.

The chain is built from TRBV5-4 and TRBJ2-4, with TRBD1 identical over 8 bases. CDR1 is SGHNT and CDR2 is YYREEE in the germline V gene (reference sequence). This CDR3 contains 13 residues. V lost 0 bases, J lost 7 bases, and 0 bases stayed unmatched. The CDR3 is CASSLGQGNIQYF. In DNA form, the CDR3 reads TGTGCCAGCAGCTTGGGACAGGGGAACATTCAGTACTTC.

V is TRBV10-1 and J is TRBJ2-3; 8 bases align to TRBD2. Trimming took 0 bases from V and 9 from J; bases not matched to a gene: 2. The length of the CDR3 is 13 residues. Germline CDR1 WNHNN, CDR2 SYGVQD (reference sequence). The CDR3 DNA is TGCGCCAGCAGTGAGTCGACGGGGGGGACGCAGTATTTT. As protein: CASSESTGGTQYF.

CDR3 coding DNA: TGCGCCAGCAGCCCTGGAGGCCGGGTGGATTTTGGCAATGAGCAGTTCTTC. Translating it yields CASSPGGRVDFGNEQFF. This chain links TRBV5-1 with TRBJ2-1; D may be TRBD2 (5 bases). The germline CDR1 and CDR2 sequences are SGHRS and YFSETQ. The V end lost 4 bases, the J end lost 6 bases, and 23 bases lay between the germline ends. The CDR3 runs 17 residues.

This clone was picked up a small number of times. The V gene is TRBV5-1, the J gene TRBJ1-5; 7 bases fit TRBD1. The V gene end was trimmed by 4 bases and the J gene end by 3 bases; junction bases not matched to a gene: 10. Germline V gene sequence: CDR1 SGHRS, CDR2 YFSETQ. The CDR3 is made up of 16 amino acids. CDR3 in amino acids: CASSPGTALHNQPQHF. As DNA, the CDR3 is TGCGCCAGCAGCCCAGGGACAGCGCTACACAATCAGCCCCAGCATTTT.

The chain employs TRBV14 and TRBJ2-7; 8 bases agree with TRBD2. The germline V gene has CDR1 SGHDN and CDR2 FVKESK. CDR3 length equals 14 residues. Trimming at V came to 0 bases and at J to 7 bases, leaving 5 bases not matched to a gene. The CDR3: CASSQDGRADEQYF. The CDR3 DNA is TGTGCCAGCAGCCAAGACGGGAGGGCGGATGAGCAGTACTTC. The full variable domain, completed using reference TRBV14 and TRBJ2-7, is EAGVTQFPSHSVIEKGQTVTLRCDPISGHDNLYWYRRVMGKEIKFLLHFVKESKQDESGMPNNRFLAERTGGTYSTLKVQPAELEDSGVYFCASSQDGRADEQYFGPGTRLTVT.

The chain links TRBV15 to TRBJ1-1; D ambiguous. The CDR3 sequence is 14 residues long. V was cut by 0 bases and J by 0 bases, with 5 bases left in between. Germline values: CDR1 LNHNV, CDR2 YYDKDF (reference sequence). The CDR3 DNA follows: TGTGCCACCAGCAGAGACCAGATGAACACTGAAGCTTTCTTT. This translates into CATSRDQMNTEAFF.

This clone showed up just a few times. The V call is TRBV7-3, the J call TRBJ2-7; 9 bases match TRBD1. CDR1 SGHTA and CDR2 FQGTGA come from the germline V gene. V was clipped by 4 bases and J by 6 bases; unmatched bases: 4. The CDR3 covers 13 residues. The chain's CDR3 is CASSSGQGSEQYF. The DNA for the CDR3 is TGTGCCAGCAGCTCGGGACAGGGTAGCGAGCAGTACTTC.

The rearrangement links TRBV2 to TRBJ2-4, with a weak D call TRBD2 (5 bases). This CDR3 region has 13 residues. Trimming cost V 4 bases and J 2 bases, with 6 bases left between them. Germline lookup yields CDR1 SNHLY and CDR2 FYNNEI. CDR3 nucleotides: TGTGCCAGCAGTGCGGGGACCAAAAACATTCAGTACTTC. Its translation: CASSAGTKNIQYF. Full variable domain (remainder filled in from reference TRBV2 and TRBJ2-4): EPEVTQTPSHQVTQMGQEVILRCVPISNHLYFYWYRQILGQKVEFLVSFYNNEISEKSEIFDDQFSVERPDGSNFTLKIRSTKLEDSAMYFCASSAGTKNIQYFGAGTRLSVL.

The chain combines TRBV5-1 with TRBJ2-7; 8 positions match TRBD2. V was pared by 4 bases and J by 0 bases, with 18 bases of the junction left unmatched. The CDR3 extends over 19 amino acids. Germline V gives CDR1 SGHRS, CDR2 YFSETQ. DNA of the CDR3: TGCGCCAGCAGCCTCCCCTTTGACGGGAGGGCCTTGGGCTCCTACGAGCAGTACTTC. This codes for CASSLPFDGRALGSYEQYF.

The chain combines TRBV6-5 with TRBJ2-2; D is perhaps TRBD2 (5 bases). The V gene's germline CDR1 is MNHEY and CDR2 SVGAGI. V was shortened by 8 bases and J by 5 bases, with 15 bases between the two germline ends. CDR3 length: 14 residues. CDR3 sequence: CASGSSPITGELFF. In nucleotides, the CDR3 is TGTGCCAGCGGGAGTAGCCCGATAACCGGGGAGCTGTTTTTT.

The rearrangement links TRBV27 to TRBJ2-1, with 10 bases that match TRBD2. V was clipped by 4 bases and J by 0 bases; unmatched bases: 12. The germline CDR1 and CDR2 sequences are MNHEY and SMNVEV (reference sequence). The length of the CDR3 is 19 residues. CDR3 bases: TGTGCCAGCAGTTATCTCGTGACTAGCGGGCGCAGCTCCTACAATGAGCAGTTCTTC. Translated: CASSYLVTSGRSSYNEQFF.

V and J are TRBV5-8 and TRBJ2-2, with 14 bases lining up with TRBD2. CDR3 length: 18 amino acids. Germline CDR1 is SGHTS and CDR2 is YDEGEE. Trimming removed 3 bases from V and 5 bases from J; junction bases left unmatched: 9. The CDR3 sequence: CASSYTGTSGRGTGELFF. The CDR3 DNA sequence: TGTGCCAGCAGCTATACCGGGACTAGCGGGAGAGGAACCGGGGAGCTGTTTTTT.

The rearrangement joins TRBV4-2 to TRBJ2-1; 7 nucleotides align to TRBD2. Germline V gene data show CDR1 as LGHNA and CDR2 as YNFKEQ. This CDR3 is built from 17 residues. Germline trimming cut 3 bases from V and 0 bases from J; bases unmatched to any gene: 8. The CDR3 region is CASSHPSGASSYNEQFF. CDR3 DNA sequence: TGTGCCAGCAGCCACCCCAGCGGGGCGAGCTCCTACAATGAGCAGTTCTTC.

The gene calls are TRBV5-1 and TRBJ2-5, with no clear D. V lost 3 bases to trimming and J lost 2 bases, with 11 bases between them. The CDR3 contains 14 residues. In germline, CDR1 is SGHRS, CDR2 YFSETQ. This CDR3 reads CASSSVYLQETQYF. CDR3 coding DNA: TGCGCCAGCAGCTCGGTGTACTTACAAGAGACCCAGTACTTC.

The chain joins TRBV4-2 to TRBJ2-2, with a tentative D call TRBD2 (6 bases). Germline V gene lookup returns CDR1 LGHNA and CDR2 YNFKEQ. Trimming cost V 4 bases and J 3 bases, with 18 bases left between them. The CDR3 sequence is 17 residues long. The CDR3 DNA reads as TGTGCCAGCAGCCCAACCCCCCAGGGAGGATACACCGGGGAGCTGTTTTTT. It is translated as CASSPTPQGGYTGELFF.

V usage is TRBV27 and J usage is TRBJ2-7; the match to TRBD1 covers 10 bases. In germline, CDR1 is MNHEY, CDR2 SMNVEV (reference sequence). The CDR3 length is 15 residues. V lost 2 bases and J lost 2; bases outside the gene matches: 3. CDR3 in amino acids: CASSLQGQGAYEQYF. The CDR3 nucleotides read TGTGCCAGCAGTTTACAAGGACAGGGGGCCTACGAGCAGTACTTC.

The chain employs TRBV7-2 and TRBJ2-1, with 11 bases lining up with TRBD2. Per germline, CDR1 SGHTA and CDR2 FQGNSA. J lost 16 bases, V lost 4 bases, and 12 bases had no gene match. This CDR3 region has 14 residues. The CDR3 sequence: CASSSDPTSGSIFF. The DNA of the CDR3 is TGTGCCAGCAGCTCCGACCCAACTAGCGGGAGTATCTTCTTC.

The chain carries TRBV5-8 and TRBJ1-1; D call uncertain. The CDR3 contains 14 residues. Germline values: CDR1 SGHTS, CDR2 YDEGEE. V lost 4 bases and J 2 bases, leaving 12 bases between the germline ends. The CDR3: CASSPLPGNTEAFF. CDR3 bases: TGTGCCAGCAGCCCGTTACCCGGAAACACTGAAGCTTTCTTT.

V gene TRBV2 combines with J gene TRBJ2-1, with 7 bases identical to TRBD2. This CDR3 is 15 amino acids long. The J segment lost 6 bases and the V segment lost 2 bases, leaving 7 bases of the junction unmatched. CDR1 is SNHLY and CDR2 is FYNNEI in the germline V gene. The CDR3 DNA is TGTGCCAGCAGTGAACCGGGACTACCACTCAATGAGCAGTTCTTC. It translates to CASSEPGLPLNEQFF.